The sequence of this T cell receptor (beta chain) was determined in a study of T cell repertoires in cytomegalovirus infection. Study in general: Indications came from public TCR beta signatures; they pointed to CMV infection and to a matching HLA type. Overall study findings and caveats: Totalled public TCR beta family frequency picked out people who carried CMV plus the relevant HLA. HLA-C-restricted CMV-specific TCR beta clonotypes were dominant in the ex vivo response.

This clonotype occurred many times. Its antigen is currently unknown. The CDR3 covers 15 residues. J gave up 13 bases and V 7 bases, and 15 bases lay outside the gene matches. Germline CDR1 is MDHEN and CDR2 is SYDVKM. TCRdb recomputed calls from the reads with MiXCR, one row per CDR3 protein. The sample holds hundreds of thousands of distinct CDR3 sequences; around 10% are singletons and the top ten take approximately 2.4%. The chain recombines TRBV28 with TRBJ1-6, with 8 positions matching TRBD1. This clonotype was obtained from a human donor in good health (CMV status not recorded). Some clones in this sample may be carry-over from other donors' samples. Sequences were obtained from PBMCs. Written as DNA, the CDR3 is TGTGCCAGCATAGTGGCAGGGGGCTCTGTGGTCCCCCTCCACTTT. Translated, it gives CASIVAGGSVVPLHF.